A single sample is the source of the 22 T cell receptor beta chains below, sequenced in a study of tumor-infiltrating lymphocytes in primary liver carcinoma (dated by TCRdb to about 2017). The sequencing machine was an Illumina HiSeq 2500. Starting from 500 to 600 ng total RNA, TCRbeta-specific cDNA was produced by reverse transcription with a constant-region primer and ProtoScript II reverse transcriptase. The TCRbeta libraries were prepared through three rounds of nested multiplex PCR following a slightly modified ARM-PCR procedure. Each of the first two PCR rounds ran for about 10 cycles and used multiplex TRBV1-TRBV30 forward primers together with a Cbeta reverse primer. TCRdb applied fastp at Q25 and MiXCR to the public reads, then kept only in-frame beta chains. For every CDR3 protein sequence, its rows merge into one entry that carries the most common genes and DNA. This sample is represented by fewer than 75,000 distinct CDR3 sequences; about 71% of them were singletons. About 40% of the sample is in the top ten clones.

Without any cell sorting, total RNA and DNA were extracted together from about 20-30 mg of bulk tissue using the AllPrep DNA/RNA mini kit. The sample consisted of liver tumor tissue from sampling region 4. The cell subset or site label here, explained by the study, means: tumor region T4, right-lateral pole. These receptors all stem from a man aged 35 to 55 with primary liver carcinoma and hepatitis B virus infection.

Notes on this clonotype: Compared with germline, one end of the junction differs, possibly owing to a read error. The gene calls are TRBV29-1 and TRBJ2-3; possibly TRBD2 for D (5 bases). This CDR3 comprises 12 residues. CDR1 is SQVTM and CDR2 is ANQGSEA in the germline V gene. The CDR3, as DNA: TGTAGCGTTGAAATGACTACAGATACGCAGTATTTT. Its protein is CSVEMTTDTQYF.

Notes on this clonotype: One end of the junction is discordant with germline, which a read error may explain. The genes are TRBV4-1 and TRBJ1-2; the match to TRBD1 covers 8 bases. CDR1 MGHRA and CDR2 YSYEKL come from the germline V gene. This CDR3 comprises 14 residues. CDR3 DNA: TGCGCCAGCAGCCTGGGGGACAGGAACTATGGCAACATCTTC. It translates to CASSLGDRNYGNIF.

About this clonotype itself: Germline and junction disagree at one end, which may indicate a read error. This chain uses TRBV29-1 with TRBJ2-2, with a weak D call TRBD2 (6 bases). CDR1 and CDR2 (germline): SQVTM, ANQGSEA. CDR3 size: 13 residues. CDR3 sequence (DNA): TGCAGCATTCTCAGGGAGGACACGGGGGAGCTGTTTTTT. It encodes CSILREDTGELFF.

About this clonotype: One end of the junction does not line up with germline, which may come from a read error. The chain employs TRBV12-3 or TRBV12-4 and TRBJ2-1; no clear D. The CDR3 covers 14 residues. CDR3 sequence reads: CASNLYGSYNEQFF. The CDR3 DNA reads TGTGCCAGCAATTTATACGGTAGTTACAATGAGCAGTTCTTC.

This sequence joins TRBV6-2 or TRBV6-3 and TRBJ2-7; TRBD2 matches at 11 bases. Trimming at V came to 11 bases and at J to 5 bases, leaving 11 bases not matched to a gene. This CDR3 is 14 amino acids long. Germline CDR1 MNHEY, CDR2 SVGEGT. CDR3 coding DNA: TGTGCCGCAAGGTCTAGCGGGAGGTGGCACGAGCAGTACTTC. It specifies CAARSSGRWHEQYF.

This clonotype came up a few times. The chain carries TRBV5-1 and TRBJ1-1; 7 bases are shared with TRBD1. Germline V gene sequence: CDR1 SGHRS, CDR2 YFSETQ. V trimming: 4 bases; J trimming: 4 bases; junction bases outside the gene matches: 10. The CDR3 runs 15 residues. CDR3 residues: CASSVRQGMTTEAFF. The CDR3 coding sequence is TGCGCCAGCAGCGTCCGACAGGGCATGACCACTGAAGCTTTCTTT.

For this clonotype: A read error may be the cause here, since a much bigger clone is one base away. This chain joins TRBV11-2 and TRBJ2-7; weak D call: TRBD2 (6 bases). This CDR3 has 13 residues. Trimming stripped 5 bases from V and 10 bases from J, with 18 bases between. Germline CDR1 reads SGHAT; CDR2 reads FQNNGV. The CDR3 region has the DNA TGTGCCAGCAGCAAACAGACTAGATCCGAACAGTACTTC. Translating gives CASSKQTRSEQYF.

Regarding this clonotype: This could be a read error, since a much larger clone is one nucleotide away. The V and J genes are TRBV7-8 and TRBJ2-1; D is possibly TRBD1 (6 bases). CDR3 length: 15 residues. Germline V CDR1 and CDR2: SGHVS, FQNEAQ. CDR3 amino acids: CASSASTGSYNEQLF. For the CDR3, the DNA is TGTGCCAGCAGCGCCTCGACAGGCTCCTACAATGAGCAGCTCTTC. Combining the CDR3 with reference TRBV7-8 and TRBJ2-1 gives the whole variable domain GAGVSQSPRYKVAKRGQDVALRCDPISGHVSLFWYQQALGQGPEFLTYFQNEAQLDKSGLPSDRFFAERPEGSVSTLKIQRTQQEDSAVYLCASSASTGSYNEQLFGPGTRLTVL.

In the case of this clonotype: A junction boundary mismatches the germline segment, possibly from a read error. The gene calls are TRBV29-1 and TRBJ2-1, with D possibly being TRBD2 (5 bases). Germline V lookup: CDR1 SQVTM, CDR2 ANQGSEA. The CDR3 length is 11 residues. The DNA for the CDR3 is TGTAGCGTCCGAGGAGGCAATGAGCAGTTCTTC. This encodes CSVRGGNEQFF.

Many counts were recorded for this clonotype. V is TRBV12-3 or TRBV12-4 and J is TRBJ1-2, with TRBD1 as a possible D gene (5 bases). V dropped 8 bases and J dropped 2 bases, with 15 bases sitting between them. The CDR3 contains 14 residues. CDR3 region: CASSRQGGNYGYTF. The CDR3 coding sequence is TGTGCCAGCTCCCGCCAGGGTGGAAACTATGGCTACACCTTC.

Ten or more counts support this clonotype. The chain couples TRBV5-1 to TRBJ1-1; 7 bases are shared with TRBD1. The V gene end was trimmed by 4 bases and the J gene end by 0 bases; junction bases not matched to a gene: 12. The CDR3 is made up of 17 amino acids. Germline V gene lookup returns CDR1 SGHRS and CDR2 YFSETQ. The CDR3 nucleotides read TGCGCCAGCAGCGCATCGGGACAGCCTGGAATGAACACTGAAGCTTTCTTT. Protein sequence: CASSASGQPGMNTEAFF.

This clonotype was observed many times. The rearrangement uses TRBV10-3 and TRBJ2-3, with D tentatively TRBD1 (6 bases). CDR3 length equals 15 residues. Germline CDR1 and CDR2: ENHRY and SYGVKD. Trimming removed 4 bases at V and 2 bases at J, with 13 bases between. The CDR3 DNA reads TGTGCCATCAGTGCGGAAGGGGGTCCCACAGATACGCAGTATTTT. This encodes CAISAEGGPTDTQYF.

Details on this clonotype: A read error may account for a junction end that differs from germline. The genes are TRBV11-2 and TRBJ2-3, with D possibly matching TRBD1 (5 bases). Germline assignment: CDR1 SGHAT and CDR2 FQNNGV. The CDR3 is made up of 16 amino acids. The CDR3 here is CANSSARGSPTDTQYF. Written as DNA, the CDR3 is TGTGCCAACAGCTCAGCTAGGGGCAGTCCCACAGATACGCAGTATTTT. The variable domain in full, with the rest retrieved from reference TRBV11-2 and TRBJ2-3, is EAGVAQSPRYKIIEKRQSVAFWCNPISGHATLYWYQQILGQGPKLLIQFQNNGVVDDSQLPKDRFSAERLKGVDSTLKIQPAKLEDSAVYLCANSSARGSPTDTQYFGPGTRLTVL.

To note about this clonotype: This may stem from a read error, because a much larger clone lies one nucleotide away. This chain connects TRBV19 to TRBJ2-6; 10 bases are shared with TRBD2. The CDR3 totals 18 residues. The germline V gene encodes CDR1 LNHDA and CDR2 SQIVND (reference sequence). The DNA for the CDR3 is TGTGCCAGTAGGCCGACACTAGCGGGACTCTCTGGGGCCAACGTCCTGATTTTC. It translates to CASRPTLAGLSGANVLIF.

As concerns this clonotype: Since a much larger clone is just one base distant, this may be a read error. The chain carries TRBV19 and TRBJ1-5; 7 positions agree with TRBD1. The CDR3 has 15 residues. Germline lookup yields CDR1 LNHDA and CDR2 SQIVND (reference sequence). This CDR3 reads CASSMGTVSNQHQHF. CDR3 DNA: TGTGCCAGTAGCATGGGGACAGTTAGCAATCAGCACCAGCATTTT.

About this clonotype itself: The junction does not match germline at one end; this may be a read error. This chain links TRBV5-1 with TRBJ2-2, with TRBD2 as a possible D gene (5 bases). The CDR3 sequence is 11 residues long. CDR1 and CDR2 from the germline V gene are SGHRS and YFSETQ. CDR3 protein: CASRSTGELLF. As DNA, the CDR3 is TGCGCCAGCAGGTCCACCGGGGAACTGCTTTTT.

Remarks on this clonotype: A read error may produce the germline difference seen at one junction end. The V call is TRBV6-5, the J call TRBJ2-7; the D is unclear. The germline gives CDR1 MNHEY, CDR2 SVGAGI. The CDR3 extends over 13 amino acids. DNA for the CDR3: TGTACCAGCAGTTACTATCCTAACTACGAGCAGTACTTC. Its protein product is CTSSYYPNYEQYF.

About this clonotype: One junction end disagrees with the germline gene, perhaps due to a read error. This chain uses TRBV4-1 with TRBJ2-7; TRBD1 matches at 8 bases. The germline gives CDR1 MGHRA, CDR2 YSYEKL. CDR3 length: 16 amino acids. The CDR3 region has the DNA TGCGCCAGCAGCCAAGAACCACCGGGACAGGTCTACGAACAGTACTTC. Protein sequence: CASSQEPPGQVYEQYF.

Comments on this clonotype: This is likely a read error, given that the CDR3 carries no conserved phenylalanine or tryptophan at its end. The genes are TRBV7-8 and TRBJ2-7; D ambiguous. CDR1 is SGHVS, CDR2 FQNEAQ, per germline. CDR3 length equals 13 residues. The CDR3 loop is CASSLGLVEEQYL. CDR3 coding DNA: TGTGCAAGCAGCTTGGGCCTGGTGGAGGAGCAGTACCTC.

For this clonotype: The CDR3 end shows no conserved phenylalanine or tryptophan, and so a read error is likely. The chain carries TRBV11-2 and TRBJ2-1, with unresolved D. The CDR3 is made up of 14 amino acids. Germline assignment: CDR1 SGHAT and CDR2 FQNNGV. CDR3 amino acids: CASILHRLVSEQFS. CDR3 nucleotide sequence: TGTGCCAGCATCTTACACCGGCTAGTTAGTGAACAGTTCTCC.

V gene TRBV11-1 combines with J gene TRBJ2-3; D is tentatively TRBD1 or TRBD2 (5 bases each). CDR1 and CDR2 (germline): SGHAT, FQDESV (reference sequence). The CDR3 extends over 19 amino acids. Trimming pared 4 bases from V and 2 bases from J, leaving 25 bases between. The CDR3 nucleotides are TGTGCCAGCAGCTCTGGGGGAAACTCTGTTGGAGCCCCCACAGATACGCAGTATTTT. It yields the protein CASSSGGNSVGAPTDTQYF.

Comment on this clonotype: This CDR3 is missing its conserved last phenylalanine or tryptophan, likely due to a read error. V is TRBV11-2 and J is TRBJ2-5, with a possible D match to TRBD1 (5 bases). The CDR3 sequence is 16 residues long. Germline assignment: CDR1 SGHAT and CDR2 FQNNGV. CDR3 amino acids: CAGSLGALEGQESQYL. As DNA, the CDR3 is TGTGCCGGCAGCTTAGGGGCCTTGGAAGGACAAGAGAGCCAGTACCTC.